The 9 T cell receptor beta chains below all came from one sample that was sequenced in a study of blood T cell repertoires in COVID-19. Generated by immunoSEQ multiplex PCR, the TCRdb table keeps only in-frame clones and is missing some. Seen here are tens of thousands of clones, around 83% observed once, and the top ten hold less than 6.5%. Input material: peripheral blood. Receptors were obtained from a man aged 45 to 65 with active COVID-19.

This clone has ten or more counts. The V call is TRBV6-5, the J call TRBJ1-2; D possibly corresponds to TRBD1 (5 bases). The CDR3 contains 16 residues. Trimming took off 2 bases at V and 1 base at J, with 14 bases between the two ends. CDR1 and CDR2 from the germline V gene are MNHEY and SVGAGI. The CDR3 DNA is TGTGCCAGCAGTTACGTCGGGGGTTGGGGTAACTATGGCTACACCTTC. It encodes CASSYVGGWGNYGYTF.

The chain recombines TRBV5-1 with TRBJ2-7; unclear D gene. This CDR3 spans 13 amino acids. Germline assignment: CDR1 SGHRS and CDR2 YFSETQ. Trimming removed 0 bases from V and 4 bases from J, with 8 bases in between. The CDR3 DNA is TGCGCCAGCAGCTTGGGCGAAATATACGAGCAGTACTTC. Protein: CASSLGEIYEQYF.

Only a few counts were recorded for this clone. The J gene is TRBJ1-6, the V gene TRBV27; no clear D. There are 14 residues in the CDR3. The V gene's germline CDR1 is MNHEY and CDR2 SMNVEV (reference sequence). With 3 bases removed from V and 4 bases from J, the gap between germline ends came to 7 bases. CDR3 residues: CASSLSYYNSPLHF. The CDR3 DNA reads TGTGCCAGCAGTTTGAGCTATTATAATTCACCCCTCCACTTT.

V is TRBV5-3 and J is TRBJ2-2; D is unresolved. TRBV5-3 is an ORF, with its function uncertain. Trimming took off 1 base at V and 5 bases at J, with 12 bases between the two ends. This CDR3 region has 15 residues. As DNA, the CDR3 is TGTGCCAGAAGCTTGACGCGTTTCTGGACCGGGGAGCTGTTTTTT. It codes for CARSLTRFWTGELFF.

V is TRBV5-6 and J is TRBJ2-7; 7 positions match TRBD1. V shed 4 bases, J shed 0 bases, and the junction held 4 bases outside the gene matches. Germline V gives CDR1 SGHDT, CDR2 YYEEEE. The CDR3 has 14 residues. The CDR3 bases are TGTGCCAGCAGCACTAGGGACAGCTCCTACGAGCAGTACTTC. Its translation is CASSTRDSSYEQYF.

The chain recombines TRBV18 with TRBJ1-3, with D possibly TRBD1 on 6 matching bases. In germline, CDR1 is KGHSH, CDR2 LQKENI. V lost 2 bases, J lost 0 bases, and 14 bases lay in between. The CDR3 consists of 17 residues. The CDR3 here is CASSPDSSGASGNTIYF. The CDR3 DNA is TGTGCCAGCTCACCAGATTCCTCAGGGGCCTCTGGAAACACCATATATTTT.

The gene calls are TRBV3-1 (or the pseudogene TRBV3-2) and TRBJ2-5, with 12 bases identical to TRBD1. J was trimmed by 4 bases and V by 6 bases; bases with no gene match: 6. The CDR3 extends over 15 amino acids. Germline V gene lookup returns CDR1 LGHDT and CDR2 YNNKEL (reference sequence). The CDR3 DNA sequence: TGTGCCAGCAGTCCCGGGACAGGGGGCTTAGAGACCCAGTACTTC. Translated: CASSPGTGGLETQYF.

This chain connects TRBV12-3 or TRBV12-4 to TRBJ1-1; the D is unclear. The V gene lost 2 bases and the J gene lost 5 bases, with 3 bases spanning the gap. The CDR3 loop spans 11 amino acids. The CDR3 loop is CASSLTTEAFF. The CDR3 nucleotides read TGTGCCAGCAGTTTAACAACTGAAGCTTTCTTT.

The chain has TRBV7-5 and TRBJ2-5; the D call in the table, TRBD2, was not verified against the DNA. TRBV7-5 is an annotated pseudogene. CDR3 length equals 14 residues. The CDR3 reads CVRSPRLYLGTQYF. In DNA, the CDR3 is TGTGTCAGAAGCCCCCGACTATATTTGGGGACCCAGTACTTC.